Sequencing of this T cell receptor (beta chain) was carried out in a study of T-cell memory formation after mild COVID-19. For the study at large: The TCR clusters were mostly specific to one donor.

Constant-segment primers served in 5'RACE that generated TCR alpha and TCR beta cDNA libraries bearing sample barcodes and UMIs. TCRdb independently ran MiXCR on the 5' RACE reads; one entry per CDR3 protein. The sample has around 440,000 distinct CDR3 sequences; about 20% are singletons. The CDR3 runs 16 residues. The V end was cut by 3 bases, the J end by 0 bases, with 12 bases between. CDR1 and CDR2 (germline): MNHEY, SMNVEV (reference sequence). Study-wide findings and caveats: Cross-reactive memory appears to have joined, as suggested by some responding clones showing up in pre-infection memory. Second-wave clones with a day 37 peak had unconfirmed SARS-CoV-2 specificity.

This clonotype was counted a few times. Its specificity is not known. J is TRBJ1-5 and V is TRBV27; D remains ambiguous. Sequences were obtained from PBMCs or a T cell subset sorted from them (not recorded which). The TCR originated in an adult woman who had mild COVID-19 (a few samples of this study predate the infection). Cell type and time point are not known. CDR3 nucleotide sequence: TGTGCCAGCAGTTTGTGGTCCAGCGATAGCAATCAGCCCCAGCATTTT. It codes for CASSLWSSDSNQPQHF.